This TCR beta chain was captured in a study of T cells in Graves' hyperthyroidism and ophthalmopathy (dated by TCRdb to the late 2010s). Regarding the study in general: Peripheral blood was collected at initial diagnosis, before any treatment. To identify TCR V-J signatures that set the groups apart, the researchers used a discovery cohort of 95 to 100 patients, made up of under 50 with Graves' ophthalmopathy and about 60 with stable Graves' hyperthyroidism. Prospective prediction of ophthalmopathy was tested in an independent validation cohort of 18 to 20 hyperthyroidism patients and 17 patients who later progressed to ophthalmopathy. For training and testing, the roughly 100 patients in the discovery cohort were randomly divided in a 7:3 ratio. Thyroid tissue and blood T-cell repertoires from over 5 Graves' hyperthyroidism patients were also compared in the study. Following sampling, methimazole starting at 30 mg daily was given to hyperthyroidism patients, and high-dose intravenous methylprednisolone was given to ophthalmopathy patients. According to the paper, TCR Vbeta CDR3 sequencing was carried out on some 130 peripheral blood samples, which came from under 50 ophthalmopathy, 75 to 80 hyperthyroidism and around 17 progressor patients. Findings and caveats that apply to the study as a whole: No statistical method was used to set the sample size in advance, and investigators knew the group allocation. In validation, progression to ophthalmopathy was predicted by the model with 70% to 71% sensitivity and nearly 75% specificity, a median of around 5.9 months before onset. Most expanded thyroid clonotypes (frequency above 0.001) were also detected in blood, suggesting blood repertoires may reflect thyroid immune responses. A model built on a 13 V-J signature distinguished ophthalmopathy from stable hyperthyroidism, reaching 87.88% sensitivity and 81.08% specificity in cross-validation and 80%/75% in testing.

In the ophthalmopathy patients, disease was moderately to severely active, with a Clinical Activity Score of 3 or more, a NOSPECS grade of 4 or more, and a duration of less than 3 months. The study excluded patients with uncontrolled infections, other autoimmune diseases, pregnancy or lactation. Diagnoses relied on clinical symptoms, serum thyroxine and TRAb, thyroid ultrasound and orbital computed tomography. PBMCs were isolated from more than 8 ml of fresh peripheral blood by Ficoll-Paque density gradient centrifugation. Total RNA was extracted using Trizol reagent, and RNA quality was assessed on an Agilent 2100 Bioanalyzer. Amplification of TCR beta CDR3 regions was carried out from RNA transcripts. The TCR CDR3 was subjected to a first round of RT-PCR using the HTBI primer set and the Qiagen OneStep RT-PCR kit. Libraries were constructed in a second round of multiplex PCR, after which size selection and purification were performed. The libraries were sequenced on an Illumina HiSeq2000 using paired-end 100 bp reads. The authors' analysis ran thus. SOAPnuke was used to process the raw data, with reads discarded if the reads contained adapters or uncalled bases, had a mean Phred below 15, or lacked an exact constant-primer or identifier match. High-quality paired reads were merged with COPE v1.2.5, and unique nucleotide sequences were defined as clonotypes. MiTCR v1.1 was used to align the clonotypes against IMGT TRBV, TRBD and TRBJ reference segments. The analysis was restricted to V-J combinations with a frequency above 0.0001, which together covered roughly 99% of the repertoires. The TCS score was defined as the ratio of F50 (clonal expansion) to E x V (chaos), calculated using BLOSUM62-based TCRdist between CDR3 peptides within each V-J. Welch's t-statistics and random forest reduced roughly 530 V-J features to 10 to 15, which were used in a naive Bayes classifier (R e1071). TCRdb reran the public reads through fastp at Q25 and MiXCR, keeping productive beta chains. Rows merge per CDR3 protein into single entries with the most common DNA and genes. These V and J calls rely on TCRdb rather than the paper's analysis. The sample table records about 250,000 distinct CDR3 sequences; about 20% of these occur just once. Around 64% of the sample rests with the top ten.

The CDR3 covers 9 residues, taking in both the cysteine and the phenylalanine. Just the 27-base CDR3 DNA is kept, in frame starting at base 1. The CDR1 and CDR2 encoded by the germline V gene are SQVTM and ANQGSEA. V is pared back by 3 bases and J by 6 bases, with 3 bases lying between the germline termini. Concerning this clonotype itself: Its antigen target is currently unknown. It has no much larger one-base neighbor in the sample; base qualities were not kept.

This TCR came from a man aged 30 to 45 with Graves' ophthalmopathy. This receptor chain uses TRBV29-1 and TRBJ2-7; the D gene is not confidently resolved. The sequenced sample consisted of blood. In nucleotides, the sequence is TGCAGCGTTGATGGCGAGCAGTACTTC. This translates into CSVDGEQYF.